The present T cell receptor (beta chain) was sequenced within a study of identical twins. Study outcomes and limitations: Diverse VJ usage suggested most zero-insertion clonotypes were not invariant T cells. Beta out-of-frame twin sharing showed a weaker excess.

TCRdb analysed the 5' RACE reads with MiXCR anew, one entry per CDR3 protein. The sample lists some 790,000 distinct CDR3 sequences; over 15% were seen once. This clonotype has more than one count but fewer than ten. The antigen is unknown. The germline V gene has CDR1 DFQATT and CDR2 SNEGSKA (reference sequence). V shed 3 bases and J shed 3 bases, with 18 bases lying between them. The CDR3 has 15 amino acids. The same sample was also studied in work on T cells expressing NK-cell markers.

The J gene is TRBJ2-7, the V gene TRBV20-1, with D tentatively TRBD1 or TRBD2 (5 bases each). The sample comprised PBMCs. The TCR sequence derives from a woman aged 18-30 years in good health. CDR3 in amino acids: CSARGDFGRSYEQYF. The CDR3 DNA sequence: TGCAGTGCTAGGGGGGATTTTGGGCGGAGCTACGAGCAGTACTTC.